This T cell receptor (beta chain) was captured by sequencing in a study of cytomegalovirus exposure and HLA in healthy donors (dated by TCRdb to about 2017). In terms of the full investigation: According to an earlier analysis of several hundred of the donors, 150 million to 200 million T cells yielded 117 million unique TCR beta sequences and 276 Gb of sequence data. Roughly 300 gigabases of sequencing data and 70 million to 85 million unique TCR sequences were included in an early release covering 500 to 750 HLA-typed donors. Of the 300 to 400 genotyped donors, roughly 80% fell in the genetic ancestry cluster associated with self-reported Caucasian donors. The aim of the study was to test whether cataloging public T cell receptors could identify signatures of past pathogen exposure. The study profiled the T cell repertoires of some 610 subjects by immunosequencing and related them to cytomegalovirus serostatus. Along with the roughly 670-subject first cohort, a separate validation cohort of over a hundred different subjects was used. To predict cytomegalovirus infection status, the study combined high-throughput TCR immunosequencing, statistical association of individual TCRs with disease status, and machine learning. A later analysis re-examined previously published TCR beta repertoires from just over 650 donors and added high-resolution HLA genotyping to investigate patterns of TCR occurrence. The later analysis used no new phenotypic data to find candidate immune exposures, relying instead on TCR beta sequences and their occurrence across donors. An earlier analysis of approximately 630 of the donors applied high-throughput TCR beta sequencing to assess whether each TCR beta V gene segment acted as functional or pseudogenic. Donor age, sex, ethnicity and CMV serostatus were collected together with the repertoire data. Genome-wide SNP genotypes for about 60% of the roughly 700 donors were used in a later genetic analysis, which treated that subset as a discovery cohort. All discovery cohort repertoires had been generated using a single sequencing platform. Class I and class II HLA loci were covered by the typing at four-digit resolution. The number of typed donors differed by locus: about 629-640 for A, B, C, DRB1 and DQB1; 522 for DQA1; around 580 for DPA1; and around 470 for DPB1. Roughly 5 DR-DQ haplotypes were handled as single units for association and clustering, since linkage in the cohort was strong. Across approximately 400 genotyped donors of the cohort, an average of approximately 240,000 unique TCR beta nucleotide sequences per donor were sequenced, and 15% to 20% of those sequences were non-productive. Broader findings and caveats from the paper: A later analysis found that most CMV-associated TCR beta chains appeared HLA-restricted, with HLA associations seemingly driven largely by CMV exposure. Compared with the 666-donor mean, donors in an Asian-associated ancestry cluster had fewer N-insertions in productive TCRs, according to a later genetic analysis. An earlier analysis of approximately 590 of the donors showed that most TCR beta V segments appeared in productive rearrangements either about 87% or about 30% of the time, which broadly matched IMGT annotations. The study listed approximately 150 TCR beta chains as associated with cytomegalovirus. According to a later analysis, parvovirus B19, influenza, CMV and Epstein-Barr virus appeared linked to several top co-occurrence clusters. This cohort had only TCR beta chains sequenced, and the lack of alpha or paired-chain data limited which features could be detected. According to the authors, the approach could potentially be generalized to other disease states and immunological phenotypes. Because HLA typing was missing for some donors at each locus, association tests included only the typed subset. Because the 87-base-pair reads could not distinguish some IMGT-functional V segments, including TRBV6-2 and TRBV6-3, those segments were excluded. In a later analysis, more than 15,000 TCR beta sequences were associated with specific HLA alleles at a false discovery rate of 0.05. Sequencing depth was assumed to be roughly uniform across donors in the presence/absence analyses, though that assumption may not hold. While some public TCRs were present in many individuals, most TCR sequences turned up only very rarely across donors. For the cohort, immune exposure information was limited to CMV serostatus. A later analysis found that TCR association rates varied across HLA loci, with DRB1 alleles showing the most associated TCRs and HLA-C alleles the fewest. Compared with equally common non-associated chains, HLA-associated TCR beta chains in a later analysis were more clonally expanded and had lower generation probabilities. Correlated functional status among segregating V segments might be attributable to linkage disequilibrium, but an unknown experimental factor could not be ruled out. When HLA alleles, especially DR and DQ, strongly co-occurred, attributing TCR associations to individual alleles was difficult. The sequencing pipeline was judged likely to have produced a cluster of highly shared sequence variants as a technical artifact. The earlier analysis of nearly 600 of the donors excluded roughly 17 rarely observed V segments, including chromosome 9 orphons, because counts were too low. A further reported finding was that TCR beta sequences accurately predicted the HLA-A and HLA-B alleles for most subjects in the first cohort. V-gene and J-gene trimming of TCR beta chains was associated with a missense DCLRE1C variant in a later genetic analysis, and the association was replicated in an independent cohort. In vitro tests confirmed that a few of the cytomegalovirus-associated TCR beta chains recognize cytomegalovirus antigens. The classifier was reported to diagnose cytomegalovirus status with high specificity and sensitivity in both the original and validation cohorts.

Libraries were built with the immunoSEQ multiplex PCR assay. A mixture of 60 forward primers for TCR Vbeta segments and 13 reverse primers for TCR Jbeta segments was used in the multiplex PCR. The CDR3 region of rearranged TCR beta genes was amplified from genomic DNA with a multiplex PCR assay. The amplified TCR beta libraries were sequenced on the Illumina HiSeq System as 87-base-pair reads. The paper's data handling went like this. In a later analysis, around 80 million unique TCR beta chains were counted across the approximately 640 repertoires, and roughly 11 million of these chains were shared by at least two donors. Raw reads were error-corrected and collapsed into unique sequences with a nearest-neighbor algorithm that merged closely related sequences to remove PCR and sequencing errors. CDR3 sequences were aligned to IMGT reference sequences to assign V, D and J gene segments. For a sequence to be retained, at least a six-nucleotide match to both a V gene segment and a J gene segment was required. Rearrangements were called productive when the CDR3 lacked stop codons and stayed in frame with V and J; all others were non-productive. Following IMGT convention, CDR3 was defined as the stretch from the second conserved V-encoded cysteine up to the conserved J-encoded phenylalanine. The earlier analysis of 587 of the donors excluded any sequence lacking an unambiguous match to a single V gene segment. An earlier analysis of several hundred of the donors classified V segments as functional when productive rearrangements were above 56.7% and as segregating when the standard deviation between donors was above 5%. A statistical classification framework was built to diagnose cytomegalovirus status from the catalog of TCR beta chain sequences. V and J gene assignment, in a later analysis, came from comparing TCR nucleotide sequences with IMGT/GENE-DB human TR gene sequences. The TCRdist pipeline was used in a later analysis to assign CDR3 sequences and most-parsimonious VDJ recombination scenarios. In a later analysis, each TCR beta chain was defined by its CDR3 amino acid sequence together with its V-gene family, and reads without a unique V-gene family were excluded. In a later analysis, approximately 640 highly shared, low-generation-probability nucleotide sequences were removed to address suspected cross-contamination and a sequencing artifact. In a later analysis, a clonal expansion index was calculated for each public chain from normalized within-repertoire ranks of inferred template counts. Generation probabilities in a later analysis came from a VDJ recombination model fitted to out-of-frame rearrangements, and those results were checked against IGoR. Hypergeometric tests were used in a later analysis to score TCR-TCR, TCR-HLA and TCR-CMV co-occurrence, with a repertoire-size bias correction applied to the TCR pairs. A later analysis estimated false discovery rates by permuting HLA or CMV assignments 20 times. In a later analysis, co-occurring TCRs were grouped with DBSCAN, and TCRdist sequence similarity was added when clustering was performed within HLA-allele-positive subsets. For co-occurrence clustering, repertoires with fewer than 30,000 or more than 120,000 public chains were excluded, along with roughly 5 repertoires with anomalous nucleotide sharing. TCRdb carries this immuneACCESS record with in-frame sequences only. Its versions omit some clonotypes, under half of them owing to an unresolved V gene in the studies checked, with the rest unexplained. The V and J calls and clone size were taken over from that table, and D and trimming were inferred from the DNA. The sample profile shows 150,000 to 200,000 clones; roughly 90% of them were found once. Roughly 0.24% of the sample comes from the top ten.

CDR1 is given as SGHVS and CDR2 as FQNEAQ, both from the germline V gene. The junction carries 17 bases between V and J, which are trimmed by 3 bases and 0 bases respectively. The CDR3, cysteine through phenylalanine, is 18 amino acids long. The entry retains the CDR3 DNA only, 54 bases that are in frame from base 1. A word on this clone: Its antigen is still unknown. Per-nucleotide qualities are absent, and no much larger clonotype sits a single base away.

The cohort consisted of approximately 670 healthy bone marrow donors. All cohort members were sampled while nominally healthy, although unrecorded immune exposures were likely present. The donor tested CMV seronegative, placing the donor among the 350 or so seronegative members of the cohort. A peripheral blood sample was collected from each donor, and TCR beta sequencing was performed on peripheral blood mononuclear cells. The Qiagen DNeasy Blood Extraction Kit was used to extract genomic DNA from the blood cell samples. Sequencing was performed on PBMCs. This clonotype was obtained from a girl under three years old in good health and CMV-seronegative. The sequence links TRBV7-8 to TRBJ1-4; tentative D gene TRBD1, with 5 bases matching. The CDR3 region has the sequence CASSFKGPQISTNEKLFF. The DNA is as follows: TGTGCCAGCAGCTTCAAGGGGCCCCAGATATCAACTAATGAAAAACTGTTTTTT. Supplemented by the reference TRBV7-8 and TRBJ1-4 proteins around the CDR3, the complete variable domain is GAGVSQSPRYKVAKRGQDVALRCDPISGHVSLFWYQQALGQGPEFLTYFQNEAQLDKSGLPSDRFFAERPEGSVSTLKIQRTQQEDSAVYLCASSFKGPQISTNEKLFFGSGTQLSVL.